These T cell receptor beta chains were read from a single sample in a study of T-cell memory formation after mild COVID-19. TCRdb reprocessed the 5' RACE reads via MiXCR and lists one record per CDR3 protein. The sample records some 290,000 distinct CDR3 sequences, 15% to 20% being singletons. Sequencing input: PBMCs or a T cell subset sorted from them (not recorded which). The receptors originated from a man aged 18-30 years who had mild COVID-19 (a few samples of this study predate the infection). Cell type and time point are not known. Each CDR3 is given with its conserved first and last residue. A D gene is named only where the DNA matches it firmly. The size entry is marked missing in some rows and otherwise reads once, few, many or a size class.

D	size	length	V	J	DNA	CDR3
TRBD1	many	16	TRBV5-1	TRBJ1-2	TGCGCCAGCAGCGTGGGACCCCCGGGACAGGGGTTTGGCTACACCTTC	CASSVGPPGQGFGYTF
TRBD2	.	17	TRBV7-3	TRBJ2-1	TGTGCCAGCAGCTCCGGGACTACTCTAAGCTCGAAACGGGAGCAGTTCTTC	CASSSGTTLSSKREQFF
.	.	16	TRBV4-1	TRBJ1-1	TGCGCCAGCAGCCTCCGCACCGGTCGGACAACGACTGAAGCTTTCTTT	CASSLRTGRTTTEAFF
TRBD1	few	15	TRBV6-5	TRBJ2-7	TGTGCCAGCAGTTACTCGCTGGACAGGGGCTACGAGCAGTACTTC	CASSYSLDRGYEQYF
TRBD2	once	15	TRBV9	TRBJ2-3	TGTGCCAGCAGCGGCGGGGGGGGAGGCACAGATACGCAGTATTTT	CASSGGGGGTDTQYF
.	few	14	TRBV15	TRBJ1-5	TGTGCCACCAGCAGCCGGGGGCAGGATCAGCCCCAGCATTTT	CATSSRGQDQPQHF
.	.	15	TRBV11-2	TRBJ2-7	TGTGCCAGCAGCCCCGAGGGCGACGAGACCTACGAGCAGTACTTC	CASSPEGDETYEQYF
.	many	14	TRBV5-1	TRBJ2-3	TGCGCCAGCAGCTTGGGGATGGCGCCGGATACGCAGTATTTT	CASSLGMAPDTQYF
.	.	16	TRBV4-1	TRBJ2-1	TGCGCCAGCAGCCAAGAGGTAGCGAGCTCCTACAATGAGCAGTTCTTC	CASSQEVASSYNEQFF
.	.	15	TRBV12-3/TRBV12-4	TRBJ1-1	TGTGCCAGCAGTTTAGCGACCTATACCCTATCTGGTGCTTTCTTT	CASSLATYTLSGAFF
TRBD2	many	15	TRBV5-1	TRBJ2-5	TGCGCCAGCACCCCCCGCCGGACTAGCGGAGAGACCCAGTACTTC	CASTPRRTSGETQYF